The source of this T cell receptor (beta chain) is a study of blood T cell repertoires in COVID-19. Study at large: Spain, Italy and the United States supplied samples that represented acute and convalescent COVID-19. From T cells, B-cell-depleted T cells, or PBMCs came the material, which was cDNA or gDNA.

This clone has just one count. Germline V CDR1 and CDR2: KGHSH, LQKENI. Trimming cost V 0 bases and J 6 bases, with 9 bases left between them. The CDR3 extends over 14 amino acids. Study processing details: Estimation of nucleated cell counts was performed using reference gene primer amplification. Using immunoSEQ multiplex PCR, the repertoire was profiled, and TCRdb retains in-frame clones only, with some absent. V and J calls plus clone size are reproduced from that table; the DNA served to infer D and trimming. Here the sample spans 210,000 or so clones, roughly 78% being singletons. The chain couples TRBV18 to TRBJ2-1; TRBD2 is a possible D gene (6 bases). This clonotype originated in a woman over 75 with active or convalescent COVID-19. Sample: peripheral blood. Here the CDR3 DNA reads TGTGCCAGCTCACCACCGGGGAGGAGCAATGAGCAGTTCTTC. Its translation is CASSPPGRSNEQFF.